A single sample is the source of the 14 T cell receptor beta chains below, sequenced in a study of shared clonotypes between healthy human individuals. Profiling relied on immunoSEQ multiplex PCR, and the TCRdb table lists in-frame clones only, not all of them. The sample has about 560,000 clones, around 80% seen once. The specimen sequenced was PBMCs. Receptors were obtained from a woman between 40 and 55 years old in good health. Some clones in this sample may be carry-over from other donors' samples.

This clone was counted once. The chain uses TRBV6-1 and TRBJ1-5; D gene ambiguous. Per germline, CDR1 MNHNS and CDR2 SASEGT. CDR3 length equals 13 residues. Trimming pared 4 bases from V and 5 bases from J, leaving 9 bases between. The CDR3 sequence is CASSGEWDQPQHF. The CDR3 DNA reads as TGTGCCAGCAGTGGGGAGTGGGATCAGCCCCAGCATTTT.

The V call is TRBV5-1, the J call TRBJ2-2; unclear D gene. The germline gives CDR1 SGHRS, CDR2 YFSETQ. The CDR3 consists of 11 residues. Trimming removed 1 base at V and 6 bases at J, with 1 base between. The CDR3 DNA reads TGCGCCAGCAGCTTGCCCGGGGAGCTGTTTTTT. Encoded protein: CASSLPGELFF.

V and J are TRBV21-1 and TRBJ1-1. TRBV21-1 represents a pseudogene. This CDR3 has 14 residues. This CDR3 reads CASSKGLVNTEAFF. CDR3 sequence (DNA): TGTGCCAGCAGCAAAGGGTTGGTGAACACTGAAGCTTTCTTT.

This clone has a single count. The V call is TRBV10-3, the J call TRBJ2-3, with a possible D match to TRBD2 (6 bases). Trimming shortened V by 3 bases and J by 4 bases, and 26 bases separated the two germline ends. Germline-derived CDR1 and CDR2 are ENHRY and SYGVKD. This CDR3 has 19 residues. The CDR3, as DNA: TGTGCCATCAGTGATAGCGGTAGGAACAGGCCTTCTCGGGCAGATACGCAGTATTTT. This translates into CAISDSGRNRPSRADTQYF.

Comments on this clone: The same CDR3 arises from other DNA sequences in this sample as well. The rearrangement links TRBV18 to TRBJ2-1; a weak D match, TRBD1 (6 bases). The ends were cut back, 3 bases at V and 4 bases at J, with 7 bases in the middle. The CDR3 totals 13 residues. Germline CDR1 and CDR2: KGHSH and LQKENI. Written as DNA, the CDR3 is TGTGCCAGCTCACCGACAGGTTACAATGAGCAGTTCTTC. This codes for CASSPTGYNEQFF. The entire variable domain, with the rest obtained from reference TRBV18 and TRBJ2-1, is as follows: NAGVMQNPRHLVRRRGQEARLRCSPMKGHSHVYWYRQLPEEGLKFMVYLQKENIIDESGMPKERFSAEFPKEGPSILRIQQVVRGDSAAYFCASSPTGYNEQFFGPGTRLTVL.

The V gene is TRBV9, the J gene TRBJ1-3; D is ambiguous. The CDR3 has 18 residues. V dropped 0 bases and J dropped 0 bases, with 16 bases sitting between them. CDR1 and CDR2 from the germline V gene are SGDLS and YYNGEE. The CDR3 nucleotides read TGTGCCAGCAGCGTAGTCCCAGCGGAGGGCCTCTCTGGAAACACCATATATTTT. Amino acid sequence: CASSVVPAEGLSGNTIYF.

This clone was counted a few times. The chain has TRBV5-5 and TRBJ1-1; TRBD1 is a possible D gene (6 bases). In germline, CDR1 is SGHKS, CDR2 YYEKEE (reference sequence). The ends were cut back, 1 base at V and 5 bases at J, with 9 bases in the middle. The length of the CDR3 is 13 residues. In DNA, the CDR3 is TGTGCCAGCAGCTTGTCGACAGGAACTGAAGCTTTCTTT. Amino acid sequence: CASSLSTGTEAFF.

The sample holds a few counts of this clone. The V and J genes are TRBV28 and TRBJ2-5; tentatively, D is TRBD2 (6 bases). The J call is uncertain, as TRBJ2-7 better fits the DNA end. The CDR3 contains 14 residues. The germline gives CDR1 MDHEN, CDR2 SYDVKM. The CDR3 loop is CASSFPGRGNEQYF. Written as DNA, the CDR3 is TGTGCCAGCAGTTTTCCCGGGAGAGGCAACGAGCAGTACTTC.

The chain combines TRBV7-9 with TRBJ2-1; TRBD1 aligns across 9 bases. The V gene end was trimmed by 5 bases and the J gene end by 8 bases; junction bases not matched to a gene: 13. The germline gives CDR1 SEHNR, CDR2 FQNEAQ (reference sequence). CDR3 size: 16 residues. The DNA of the CDR3 is TGTGCCAGCAGCCCACCCGGGACAGGGAGGTTATATGAGCAGTTCTTC. Translation gives CASSPPGTGRLYEQFF.

The rearrangement links TRBV7-9 to TRBJ2-5; 8 bases align to TRBD1. The germline gives CDR1 SEHNR, CDR2 FQNEAQ (reference sequence). This CDR3 spans 15 amino acids. Unmatched junction bases numbered 5, after V lost 5 bases and J lost 0 bases. In nucleotides, the CDR3 is TGTGCCAGCAGCGATCGGACAGGGCACCAAGAGACCCAGTACTTC. Amino acid sequence: CASSDRTGHQETQYF.

This chain joins TRBV4-2 and TRBJ2-5; TRBD1 matches at 9 bases. The germline gives CDR1 LGHNA, CDR2 YNFKEQ. This CDR3 has 16 amino acids. V dropped 4 bases and J dropped 5; count of bases not matched to a gene: 11. CDR3 in amino acids: CASSLDRDRAFETQYF. The CDR3 DNA sequence: TGTGCCAGCAGCCTCGACCGGGACAGGGCCTTTGAGACCCAGTACTTC.

The rearrangement uses TRBV7-2 and TRBJ1-5; D not resolved. The CDR3 sequence is 14 residues long. In germline, CDR1 is SGHTA, CDR2 FQGNSA. V was trimmed by 2 bases and J by 4 bases, leaving 9 bases between them. CDR3 protein: CASSLSQNNQPQHF. The CDR3, as DNA: TGTGCCAGCAGCTTAAGCCAGAATAATCAGCCCCAGCATTTT.

This chain joins TRBV28 and TRBJ2-2; D remains ambiguous. Trimming left V 6 bases short and J 2 bases short, with 10 bases between. This CDR3 is built from 14 residues. Germline CDR1 and CDR2: MDHEN and SYDVKM. CDR3 sequence reads: CASSNPGNTGELFF. CDR3 nucleotides: TGTGCCAGCAGCAACCCGGGCAACACCGGGGAGCTGTTTTTT. Looking up the rest from reference TRBV28 and TRBJ2-2 gives the full variable domain: DVKVTQSSRYLVKRTGEKVFLECVQDMDHENMFWYRQDPGLGLRLIYFSYDVKMKEKGDIPEGYSVSREKKERFSLILESASTNQTSMYLCASSNPGNTGELFFGEGSRLTVL.

V and J are TRBV29-1 and TRBJ1-2; perhaps TRBD1 as D (5 bases). The CDR3 sequence is 14 residues long. The ends were cut back, 5 bases at V and 4 bases at J, with 17 bases in the middle. Germline V gives CDR1 SQVTM, CDR2 ANQGSEA. DNA for the CDR3: TGCAGCGTTCTCGTGGGCAGGGTAGGCTATGGCTACACCTTC. It yields the protein CSVLVGRVGYGYTF.